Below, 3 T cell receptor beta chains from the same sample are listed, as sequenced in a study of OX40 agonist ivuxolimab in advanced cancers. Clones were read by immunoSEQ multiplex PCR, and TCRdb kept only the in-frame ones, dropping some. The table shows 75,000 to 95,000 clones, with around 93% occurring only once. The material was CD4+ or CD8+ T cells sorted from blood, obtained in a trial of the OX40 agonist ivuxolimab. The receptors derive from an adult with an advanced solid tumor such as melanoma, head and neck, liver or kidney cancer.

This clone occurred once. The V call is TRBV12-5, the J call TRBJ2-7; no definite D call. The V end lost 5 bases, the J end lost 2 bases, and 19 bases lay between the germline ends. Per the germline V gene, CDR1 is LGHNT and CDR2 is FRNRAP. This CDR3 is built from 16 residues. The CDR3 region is CASGRLEAGGTYEQYF. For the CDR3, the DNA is TGTGCTAGTGGTCGCCTCGAGGCAGGTGGGACCTACGAGCAGTACTTC.

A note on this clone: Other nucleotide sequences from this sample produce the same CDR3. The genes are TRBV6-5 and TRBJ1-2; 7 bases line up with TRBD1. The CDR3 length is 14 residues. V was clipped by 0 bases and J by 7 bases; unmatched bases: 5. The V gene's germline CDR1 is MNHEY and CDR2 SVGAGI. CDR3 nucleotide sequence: TGTGCCAGCAGTTACTCCCAGGGGGTTAGTGGCTACACCTTC. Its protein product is CASSYSQGVSGYTF.

CDR3 in DNA: TGTGCCAGCACCTCATGGGAAGGGGTAGAGACCCAGTACTTC. It encodes CASTSWEGVETQYF. The chain combines TRBV2 with TRBJ2-5, with D possibly TRBD1 on 5 matching bases. V shed 7 bases and J shed 4 bases, with 16 bases lying between them. CDR1 is SNHLY and CDR2 is FYNNEI in the germline V gene. The CDR3 is made up of 14 amino acids. Using reference TRBV2 and TRBJ2-5 for the parts outside the CDR3, the full variable domain is EPEVTQTPSHQVTQMGQEVILRCVPISNHLYFYWYRQILGQKVEFLVSFYNNEISEKSEIFDDQFSVERPDGSNFTLKIRSTKLEDSAMYFCASTSWEGVETQYFGPGTRLLVL.